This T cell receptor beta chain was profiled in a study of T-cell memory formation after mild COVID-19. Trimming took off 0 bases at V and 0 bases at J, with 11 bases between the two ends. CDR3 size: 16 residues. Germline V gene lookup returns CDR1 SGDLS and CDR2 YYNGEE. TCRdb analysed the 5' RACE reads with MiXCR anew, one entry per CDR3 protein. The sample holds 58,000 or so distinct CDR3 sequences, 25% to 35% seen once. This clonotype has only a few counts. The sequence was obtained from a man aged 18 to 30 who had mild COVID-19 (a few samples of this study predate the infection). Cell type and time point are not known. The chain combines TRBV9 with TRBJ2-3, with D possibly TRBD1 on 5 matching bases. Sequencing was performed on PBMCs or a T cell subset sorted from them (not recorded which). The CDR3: CASSVAGGASTDTQYF. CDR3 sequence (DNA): TGTGCCAGCAGCGTAGCTGGTGGGGCTAGCACAGATACGCAGTATTTT.